This T cell receptor beta chain appears in the sequencing data of a study of T cells in Graves' hyperthyroidism and ophthalmopathy. Study-level background: Prior to any treatment, at the point of initial diagnosis, peripheral blood was collected. Overall study findings and caveats: Ophthalmopathy, as predicted by the model, came a median around 6.7 months after the prediction.

Enrolled ophthalmopathy patients presented with a Clinical Activity Score of at least 3, a NOSPECS grade of at least 4, and disease duration under 3 months. The CDR3 spans 15 residues. Germline assignment: CDR1 SNHLY and CDR2 FYNNEI. V shed 4 bases and J 7 bases; nucleotides not matched to a gene: 6. RNA transcripts yielded amplified TCR beta CDR3 regions. A first-round RT-PCR of the TCR CDR3 used the HTBI primer set. TCRdb called the multiplex PCR reads again in MiXCR, with one record for every CDR3 protein. The sample lists about 640,000 distinct CDR3 sequences; around 20% were seen once. This clonotype came up many times. What it binds is not known.

This chain joins TRBV2 and TRBJ2-2; TRBD1 agrees at 10 bases. Sample: blood. The sequence was collected from a young man with Graves' ophthalmopathy. CDR3 sequence (DNA): TGTGCCAGCAGTGGGGACAGGGGCAATCACGGGGAGCTGTTTTTT. It translates to CASSGDRGNHGELFF.